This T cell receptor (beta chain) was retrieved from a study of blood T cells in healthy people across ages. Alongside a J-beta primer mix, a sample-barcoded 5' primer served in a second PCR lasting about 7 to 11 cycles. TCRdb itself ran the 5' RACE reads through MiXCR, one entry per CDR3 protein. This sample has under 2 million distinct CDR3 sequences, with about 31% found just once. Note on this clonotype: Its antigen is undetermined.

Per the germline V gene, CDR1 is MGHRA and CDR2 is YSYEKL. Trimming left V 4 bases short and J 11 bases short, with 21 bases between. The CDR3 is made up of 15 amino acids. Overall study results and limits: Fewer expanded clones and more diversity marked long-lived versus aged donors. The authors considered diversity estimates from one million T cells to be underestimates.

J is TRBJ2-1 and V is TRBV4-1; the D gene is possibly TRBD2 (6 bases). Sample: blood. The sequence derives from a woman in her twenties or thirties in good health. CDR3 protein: CASSPPEAPGGKQFF. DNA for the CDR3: TGCGCCAGCAGCCCACCAGAGGCGCCCGGCGGGAAGCAGTTCTTC.